This T cell receptor (beta chain) was retrieved from a study of cytomegalovirus exposure and HLA in healthy donors. Regarding the study as a whole: Clonal expansion, a later analysis showed, was greater in HLA-associated TCR beta chains than in equally common others.

PCR amplification relied on 60 Vbeta primers (plus 13 Jbeta primers). Here immunoSEQ multiplex PCR was the method, and the copy in TCRdb shows in-frame clones only, minus some. The sample lists about 120,000 clones, approximately 75% occurring once. After removal of 4 bases from V and 8 bases from J, the junction contained 7 bases not matched to a gene. The CDR3 contains 15 residues. Germline CDR1 and CDR2: SGHRS and YFSETQ. A word on this clone: Its specificity is not known.

Sequencing used PBMCs. The source is a man between 25 and 39 years old in good health and CMV-seronegative. The rearrangement joins TRBV5-1 to TRBJ1-4, with 11 bases aligning to TRBD1. The CDR3 DNA reads TGCGCCAGCAGCCTCGGACAGGGGGCGTGGGAAAAACTGTTTTTT. Its protein is CASSLGQGAWEKLFF.